The T cell receptor (beta chain) under discussion was sequenced for a study of cytomegalovirus exposure and HLA in healthy donors. Study at large: The study's early data release held some 85 million unique TCRs from HLA-typed donors.

This clone was observed a single time. Its antigen is unidentified. PCR was performed using 60 Vbeta and 13 Jbeta primers. This table comes from immunoSEQ multiplex PCR, and its TCRdb copy is limited to in-frame clones, with some not included. This sample carries some 150,000 clones, roughly 80% of them seen once, and the ten largest clones take roughly 5%. V was pared by 1 base and J by 2 bases, with 10 bases between. In germline, CDR1 is SGHTA, CDR2 FQGTGA. The CDR3 extends over 15 amino acids. Nominal health characterized the donors when sampled, though unrecorded immune exposures were likely. Points from the study as a whole: Most observed TCR sequences were rare, whereas some public TCRs were detected in many donors. Within the data, a cluster of highly shared sequence variants was likely a sequencing artifact.

The sequenced sample was PBMCs. The J gene is TRBJ2-3, the V gene TRBV7-3; D possibly corresponds to TRBD2 (6 bases). This sequence was found in a man aged 30-40 years in good health and CMV-seronegative. The chain's CDR3 is CASSLMAGFTDTQYF. CDR3 coding DNA: TGTGCCAGCAGCTTAATGGCGGGGTTCACAGATACGCAGTATTTT.